This TCR beta chain was recovered during a study of blood T cells in healthy people across ages. A sample-barcoded 5' primer and a J-beta primer mix were used in a second PCR of roughly 7 to 12 cycles. Each CDR3 protein is one row after TCRdb ran MiXCR on the 5' RACE reads. The sample has 710,000 or so distinct CDR3 sequences, about 30% seen once; the top ten hold 15%. CDR3 size: 15 residues. Per the germline V gene, CDR1 is SGDLS and CDR2 is YYNGEE. V lost 4 bases to trimming and J lost 3 bases, with 16 bases between them. The genes are TRBV9 and TRBJ2-5; D may be TRBD1 (6 bases). This TCR was recovered from a woman aged 80 or over in good health. The sequenced sample consisted of blood. The CDR3 region is CASSPPTGVEETQYF. Here the CDR3 DNA reads TGTGCCAGCAGCCCCCCGACAGGCGTGGAAGAGACCCAGTACTTC.